The clone carrying this T cell receptor (beta chain) was observed at least ten times. Its antigen is not identified. As it was prepared, the TCRbeta library received unique molecular identifiers. TCRdb independently ran MiXCR on the PCR reads; one entry per CDR3 protein. The top ten clones hold around 0.8% of a sample with around 700,000 distinct CDR3 sequences, roughly 13% of them seen once. The record originates from a study of T-cell reconstitution after alpha-beta-depleted transplantation in children. Study-level results: Several hundred rapidly expanded clones from non-depleted graft cells reportedly supplied alpha-beta T cells about two months post-transplant.

The V gene's germline CDR1 is DFQATT and CDR2 SNEGSKA (reference sequence). The length of the CDR3 is 13 residues. The V and J ends lost 0 bases and 5 bases respectively, with 9 bases between them. The sequence came from a girl aged 2 to 10 with congenital amegakaryocytic thrombocytopenia, due to receive a stem cell transplant. The chain carries TRBV20-1 and TRBJ2-3, with unresolved D. Specimen: PBMCs, collected before TCRalphabeta/CD19-depleted stem cell transplant. The CDR3 region is CSARDQHLDTQYF. The DNA for the CDR3 is TGCAGTGCTAGAGATCAGCATTTAGATACGCAGTATTTT.